Given below is one T cell receptor (beta chain) in context. This clone's antigen is unknown. No base-level quality is on record; no much larger clone is a single base apart. CDR1 SNHLY and CDR2 FYNNEI were looked up in the germline V gene. Trimming costs V 7 bases and J 1 base, and their ends lie 12 bases apart. The CDR3, cysteine through phenylalanine, is 14 amino acids long. The retained sequence is limited to the CDR3, 42 bases, with the frame set at the first base. This was a case-control study nested in a cohort of healthcare workers in London, UK, who had nasopharyngeal swab PCR tests and blood samples taken every week. Healthcare workers were enrolled in the week of the UK lockdown, from 23 to 31 March 2020, and were followed every week for up to 16 weeks. These data are taken from a study of early T cells in non-severe SARS-CoV-2 infection (dated by TCRdb to about 2021). Notes on the research overall: TCR sequencing used bulk RNA from unsorted whole blood, so alpha and beta chains could not be paired. The investigation overall reported the following: VDJdb matching was skewed toward anti-spike CD8 responses, so virus-specific expansions were likely underestimated and private and CD4 specificities were missed.

The library was prepared using 5' RACE. The sample was run on a NextSeq 500. In the TCR library protocol, unique molecular identifiers were attached to individual cDNA molecules to correct for PCR bias and sequencing error. Sequencing covered both TCR alpha and beta chains, and within each sample the abundances of alpha and beta sequences were tightly co-correlated. Concerning the study's data processing: Decombinator V4 was used to annotate the V gene, J gene and CDR3 of the TCR sequences. Expanded TCRs were defined as changing significantly between any two time points under a Poisson model with p below 0.0001. Abundances of TCRs were expressed as counts per million after normalisation to the total number of TCRs sequenced in each sample. TRAV1-2 paired with TRAJ12, TRAJ20 or TRAJ33 defined MAIT TCRs, while TRAV10 paired with TRAJ18 defined iNKT TCRs. VDJdb, accessed on 1 November 2021, was searched for TCRs annotated for CMV, EBV and SARS-CoV-2, and TCRs annotated for more than one antigen were excluded. The raw public reads went through TCRdb reprocessing: fastp at Q25, MiXCR clone calling, in-frame beta chains kept. Rows matching on CDR3 protein sequence are summarized as one entry with the most common DNA and genes. These V and J calls rely on TCRdb rather than the paper's analysis. In this sample the table shows about 63,000 distinct CDR3 sequences, 10% to 15% of which occur a single time. The ten largest make up approximately 4.8% of the sample.

This TCR was recovered from an adult who was a healthcare worker with PCR-confirmed SARS-CoV-2 infection or an uninfected control (not recorded which). Sample: whole blood. The sequence joins TRBV2 to TRBJ2-3; no D segment can be confidently identified. CDR3 region: CASTRDGGTDTQYF. The DNA sequence is as follows: TGTGCCAGCACACGAGACGGAGGCACAGATACGCAGTATTTT. When the CDR3 is completed using the reference TRBV2 and TRBJ2-3 genes on either side, the full variable domain is EPEVTQTPSHQVTQMGQEVILRCVPISNHLYFYWYRQILGQKVEFLVSFYNNEISEKSEIFDDQFSVERPDGSNFTLKIRSTKLEDSAMYFCASTRDGGTDTQYFGPGTRLTVL.